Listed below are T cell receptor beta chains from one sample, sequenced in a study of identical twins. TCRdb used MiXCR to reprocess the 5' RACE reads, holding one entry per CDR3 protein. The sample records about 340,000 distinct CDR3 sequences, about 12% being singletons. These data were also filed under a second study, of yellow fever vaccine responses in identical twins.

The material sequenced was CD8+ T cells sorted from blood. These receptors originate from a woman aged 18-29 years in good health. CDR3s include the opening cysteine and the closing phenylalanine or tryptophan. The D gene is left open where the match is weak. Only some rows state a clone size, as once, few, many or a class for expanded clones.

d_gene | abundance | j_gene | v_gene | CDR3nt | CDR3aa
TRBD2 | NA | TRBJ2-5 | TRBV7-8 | TGTGCCAGCAGCTTAAGCCGGGGGGGCCTAGTCGGGGAGACCCAGTACTTC | CASSLSRGGLVGETQYF
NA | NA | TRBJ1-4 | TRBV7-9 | TGTGCCAGCAGCTTCGCAGGACAGCAAGCTAATGAAAAACTGTTTTTT | CASSFAGQQANEKLFF
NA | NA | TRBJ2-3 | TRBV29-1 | TGCAGCGTTTTAACAGATACGCAGTATTTT | CSVLTDTQYF
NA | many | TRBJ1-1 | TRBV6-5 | TGTGCCAGCAGTTACCAGGGATGGGGGTACACTGAAGCTTTCTTT | CASSYQGWGYTEAFF
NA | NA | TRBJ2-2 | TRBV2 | TGTGCCAGCAGCGATCCCAGGAACACCGGGGAGCTGTTTTTT | CASSDPRNTGELFF
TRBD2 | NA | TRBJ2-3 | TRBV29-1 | TGCAGCGTTGAACTAGCGGGAACAGATACGCAGTATTTT | CSVELAGTDTQYF
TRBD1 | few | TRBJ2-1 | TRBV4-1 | TGCGCCAGCAGCCAACTTGACAGGGGCTACAATGAGCAGTTCTTC | CASSQLDRGYNEQFF
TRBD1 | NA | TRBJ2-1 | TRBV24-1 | TGTGCCACCGAGGGACAGGGCAATGAGCAGTTCTTC | CATEGQGNEQFF
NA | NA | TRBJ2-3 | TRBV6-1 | TGTGCCAGCAGTGAAGCGCTGGGGGGAACAGATACGCAGTATTTT | CASSEALGGTDTQYF
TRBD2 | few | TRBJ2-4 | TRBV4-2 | TGTGCCAGCAGCCCCGTTCCAGGGATAGAGCGGGACGCCAAAAACATTCAGTACTTC | CASSPVPGIERDAKNIQYF
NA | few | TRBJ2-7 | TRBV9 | TGTGCCAGCAGCGAAGAAACGGGACCTAGCTACGAGCAGTACTTC | CASSEETGPSYEQYF
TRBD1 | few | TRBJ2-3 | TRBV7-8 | TGTGCCAGCAGCTCGGGACAGGGCGTTACAGATACGCAGTATTTT | CASSSGQGVTDTQYF
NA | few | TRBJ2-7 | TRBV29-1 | TGCAGCGTGACAACAGGGTACGAGCAGTACTTC | CSVTTGYEQYF
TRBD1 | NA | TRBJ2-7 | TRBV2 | TGTGCCAGCAGAGAGGGACAGGCCTCTTCCTACGAGCAGTACTTC | CASREGQASSYEQYF
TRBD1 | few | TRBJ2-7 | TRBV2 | TGTGCCAGCAGCTCAGGGGGCCTTTACGAGCAGTACTTC | CASSSGGLYEQYF
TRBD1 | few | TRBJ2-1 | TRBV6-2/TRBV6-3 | TGTGCCAGCAGCCTCAGCCAGGGGGCTACGTACAATGAGCAGTTCTTC | CASSLSQGATYNEQFF
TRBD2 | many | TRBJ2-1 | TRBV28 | TGTGCCAGCAGTTGGCGGGGGAAGACCGCTGAGCAGTTCTTC | CASSWRGKTAEQFF
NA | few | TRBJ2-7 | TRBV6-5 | TGTGCCAGCAGTTCCTTCCGGGACAACTCCTACGAGCAGTACTTC | CASSSFRDNSYEQYF
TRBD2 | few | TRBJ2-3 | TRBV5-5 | TGTGCCAGCAGCTTGTCTCTAGCGGGACTCTCTAGCACAGATACGCAGTATTTT | CASSLSLAGLSSTDTQYF
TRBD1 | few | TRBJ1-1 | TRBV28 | TGTGCCAGCAGTTTTATCGGGACAGGGGGCTTGAACACTGAAGCTTTCTTT | CASSFIGTGGLNTEAFF
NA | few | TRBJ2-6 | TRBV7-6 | TGTGCCAGCAGCTGGAATACCGGGGGACTCTCTGGGGCCAACGTCCTGACTTTC | CASSWNTGGLSGANVLTF
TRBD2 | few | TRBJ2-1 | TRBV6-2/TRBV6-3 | TGTGCCAGCAGTTACGCCCCAACTAGCGGGGATGAGCAGTTCTTC | CASSYAPTSGDEQFF
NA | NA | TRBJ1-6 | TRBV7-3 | TGTGCCAGCAGCTCTGTAGGAGGGAATTCACCCCTCCACTTT | CASSSVGGNSPLHF
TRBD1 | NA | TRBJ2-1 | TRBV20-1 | TGCAGTGCTAGAGATTTTGCCAGGGGGTCGTACAATGAGCAGTTCTTC | CSARDFARGSYNEQFF
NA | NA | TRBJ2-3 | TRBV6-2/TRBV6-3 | TGTGCCAGCACCAACAGCGGTTTCGAGGCAGATACGCAGTATTTT | CASTNSGFEADTQYF
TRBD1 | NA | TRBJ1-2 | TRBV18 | TGTGCCAGCTCACCCACAGGGGTCTATGGCTACACCTTC | CASSPTGVYGYTF
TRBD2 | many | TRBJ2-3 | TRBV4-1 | TGCGCCAGCAGCCGAGGCGGGGCGGGAGTGACAGATACGCAGTATTTT | CASSRGGAGVTDTQYF
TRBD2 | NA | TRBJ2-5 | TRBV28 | TGTGCCAGCAGTTTCTTCCTAGCGGAGCCACAAGAGACCCAGTACTTC | CASSFFLAEPQETQYF
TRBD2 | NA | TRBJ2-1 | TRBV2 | TGTGCCAGCAGTGCGCTAGCGGGGAATAATGAGCAGTTCTTC | CASSALAGNNEQFF
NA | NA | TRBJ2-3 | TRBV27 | TGTGCCAGCAGTTTATACACGGGACACATCACAGATACGCAGTATTTT | CASSLYTGHITDTQYF
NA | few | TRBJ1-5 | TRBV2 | TGTGCCAGCAGTGAATGGGGGTTAGACCATCAGCCCCAGCATTTT | CASSEWGLDHQPQHF
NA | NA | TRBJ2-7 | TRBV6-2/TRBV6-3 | TGTGCCAGCGAGTCCGAAGGGAGGTACGAGCAGTACTTC | CASESEGRYEQYF
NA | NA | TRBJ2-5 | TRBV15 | TGTGCCACCAGCGGAGACCAAGAGACCCAGTACTTC | CATSGDQETQYF
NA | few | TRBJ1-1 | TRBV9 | TGTGCCAGCAGCGTAGTAGCCGGTCACACTGAAGCTTTCTTT | CASSVVAGHTEAFF
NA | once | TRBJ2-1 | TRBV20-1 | TGCAGTGCTAGAGAGGTACGGAGCTCCTACAATGAGCAGTTCTTC | CSAREVRSSYNEQFF
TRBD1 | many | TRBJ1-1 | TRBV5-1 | TGCGCCAGCAGCTTGTGGAGTGGCCGGGACAGGGGCTTAGGCACTGAAGCTTTCTTT | CASSLWSGRDRGLGTEAFF